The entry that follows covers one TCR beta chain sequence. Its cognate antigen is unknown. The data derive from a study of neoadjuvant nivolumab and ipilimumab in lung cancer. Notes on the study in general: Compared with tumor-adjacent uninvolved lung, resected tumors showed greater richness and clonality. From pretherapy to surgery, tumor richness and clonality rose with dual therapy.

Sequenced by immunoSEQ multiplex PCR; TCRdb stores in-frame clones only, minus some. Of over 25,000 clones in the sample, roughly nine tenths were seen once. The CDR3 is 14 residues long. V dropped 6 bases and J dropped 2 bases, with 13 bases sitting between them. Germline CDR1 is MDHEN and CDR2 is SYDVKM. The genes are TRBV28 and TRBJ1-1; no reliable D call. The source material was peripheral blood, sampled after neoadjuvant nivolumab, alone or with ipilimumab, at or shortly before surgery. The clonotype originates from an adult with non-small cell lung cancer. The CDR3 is CASSPIGFNTEAFF. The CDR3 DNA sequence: TGTGCCAGCAGCCCTATAGGGTTTAACACTGAAGCTTTCTTT.